The 21 T cell receptor beta chains below all came from one sample that was sequenced in a study of cytomegalovirus exposure and HLA in healthy donors. The primer mix had 60 Vbeta and 13 Jbeta primers. Profiling relied on immunoSEQ multiplex PCR, and the TCRdb table lists in-frame clones only, not all of them. The repertoire holds 150,000 to 200,000 clones, about four fifths seen once, with 1.5% to 2% in the top ten. Sequenced: PBMCs. These receptors all stem from a man younger than 35 in good health and CMV-seronegative.

The genes are TRBV18 and TRBJ1-1; D gene uncertain. CDR1 is KGHSH and CDR2 is LQKENI in the germline V gene. This CDR3 contains 14 residues. The ends were cut back, 3 bases at V and 3 bases at J, with 11 bases in the middle. The CDR3 loop reads CASSPGPVDTEAFF. The DNA for the CDR3 is TGTGCCAGCTCACCGGGCCCGGTGGACACTGAAGCTTTCTTT.

The rearrangement joins TRBV15 to TRBJ2-7, with 8 bases aligning to TRBD1. There are 16 residues in the CDR3. V shed 0 bases and J 2 bases; nucleotides not matched to a gene: 6. Per the germline V gene, CDR1 is LNHNV and CDR2 is YYDKDF (reference sequence). The CDR3 sequence: CATSRDVGQVTYEQYF. CDR3 coding DNA: TGTGCCACCAGCAGAGATGTGGGACAGGTGACCTACGAGCAGTACTTC.

This chain joins TRBV11-2 and TRBJ1-3; a weak D match, TRBD1 (5 bases). The germline gives CDR1 SGHAT, CDR2 FQNNGV. V lost 2 bases, J lost 4 bases, and 15 bases lay in between. The CDR3 spans 16 residues. The CDR3 is CASSLHQGGEGNTIYF. As DNA, the CDR3 is TGTGCCAGCAGCTTACATCAGGGTGGCGAAGGAAACACCATATATTTT.

The V gene is TRBV9, the J gene TRBJ1-3, with TRBD1 identical over 12 bases. The J segment lost 2 bases and the V segment lost 0 bases, leaving 9 bases of the junction unmatched. Germline V gene lookup returns CDR1 SGDLS and CDR2 YYNGEE. The CDR3 runs 19 residues. DNA of the CDR3: TGTGCCAGCAGCGTAGCCGGGACAGGGGGCGCCGGGCCTGGAAACACCATATATTTT. Protein: CASSVAGTGGAGPGNTIYF.

This clone has just a few counts. V and J are TRBV21-1 and TRBJ2-1; no DNA check was done on the table's D call, TRBD2. TRBV21-1 is deemed a pseudogene. The CDR3 has 19 amino acids. The CDR3 coding sequence is TGTGCCAGCAGCAAAGTCACTAGCGGGAGAGGGGAGTCCTACAATGAGCAGTTCTTC. Its protein product is CASSKVTSGRGESYNEQFF.

The chain employs TRBV6-6 and TRBJ2-1; D remains ambiguous. Germline V lookup: CDR1 MNHNY, CDR2 SVGAGI (reference sequence). The V end was cut by 6 bases, the J end by 7 bases, with 13 bases between. The CDR3 has 13 residues. The CDR3 here is CASSSVSGNEQFF. CDR3 DNA sequence: TGTGCCAGCAGCTCAGTCTCGGGTAATGAGCAGTTCTTC.

J is TRBJ1-4 and V is TRBV5-5; 8 positions match TRBD1. Per germline, CDR1 SGHKS and CDR2 YYEKEE (reference sequence). The ends lost 4 bases at V and 7 bases at J; junction bases unmatched: 9. There are 15 residues in the CDR3. The CDR3 DNA reads TGTGCCAGCAGCGTAGACAGGGGAAGGGGTGAAAAACTGTTTTTT. It specifies CASSVDRGRGEKLFF.

The rearrangement uses TRBV7-9 and TRBJ2-3, with 7 bases aligning to TRBD1. Germline V gene data show CDR1 as SEHNR and CDR2 as FQNEAQ (reference sequence). The ends lost 6 bases at V and 0 bases at J; junction bases unmatched: 3. The CDR3 has 14 amino acids. The CDR3 protein is CASRLDRSTDTQYF. As DNA, the CDR3 is TGTGCCAGCAGGTTGGACAGGAGCACAGATACGCAGTATTTT.

The CDR3 spells CASSIGLAGTGELFF. The CDR3 coding sequence is TGTGCCAGCAGCATCGGACTAGCGGGTACCGGGGAGCTGTTTTTT. V and J are TRBV7-2 and TRBJ2-2, with TRBD2 matching 11 bases. There are 15 residues in the CDR3. Trimming cost V 5 bases and J 5 bases; bases outside gene matches: 4. CDR1 is SGHTA, CDR2 FQGNSA, per germline.

CDR3: CASSEAGETQYF. CDR3 DNA sequence: TGCGCCAGCAGCGAAGCGGGCGAGACCCAGTACTTC. The rearrangement uses TRBV5-1 and TRBJ2-5; weak D call: TRBD2 (6 bases). The V and J ends lost 4 bases and 5 bases respectively, with 9 bases between them. The CDR3 is made up of 12 amino acids. Germline V gives CDR1 SGHRS, CDR2 YFSETQ.

The chain joins TRBV18 to TRBJ2-5; TRBD2 matches at 12 bases. This CDR3 region has 16 residues. The germline CDR1 and CDR2 sequences are KGHSH and LQKENI. J lost 6 bases, V lost 5 bases, and 10 bases had no gene match. CDR3 in DNA: TGTGCCAGCTCATCCAGGACTAGCGGGGAGCGAAAGACCCAGTACTTC. Amino acids: CASSSRTSGERKTQYF.

CDR3 sequence: CASSYQGNGYTF. The DNA of the CDR3 is TGTGCCAGCAGCTATCAGGGCAATGGCTACACCTTC. The gene calls are TRBV7-2 and TRBJ1-2, with a possible D match to TRBD1 (5 bases). The CDR3 length is 12 residues. Germline V gene sequence: CDR1 SGHTA, CDR2 FQGNSA. The V and J ends lost 4 bases and 6 bases respectively, with 9 bases between them. The full variable domain, its missing parts supplied by reference TRBV7-2 and TRBJ1-2, is GAGVSQSPSNKVTEKGKDVELRCDPISGHTALYWYRQSLGQGLEFLIYFQGNSAPDKSGLPSDRFSAERTGGSVSTLTIQRTQQEDSAVYLCASSYQGNGYTFGSGTRLTVV.

The chain joins TRBV27 to TRBJ2-1, with D unresolved. This CDR3 comprises 10 residues. Trimming shortened V by 8 bases and J by 8 bases, and 7 bases separated the two germline ends. Germline V gene data show CDR1 as MNHEY and CDR2 as SMNVEV (reference sequence). This CDR3 reads CASRGYEQFF. CDR3 DNA: TGTGCCAGCCGAGGTTATGAGCAGTTCTTC.

The V and J genes are TRBV19 and TRBJ1-5; 9 bases are shared with TRBD1. This CDR3 comprises 21 residues. The junction had 25 bases not matched to a gene; V was cut back by 7 bases and J by 3 bases. Germline assignment: CDR1 LNHDA and CDR2 SQIVND (reference sequence). This CDR3 reads CASTYTTGGGQGLGFNQPQHF. In DNA, the CDR3 is TGTGCCAGTACCTACACAACTGGGGGGGGACAGGGATTAGGGTTCAATCAGCCCCAGCATTTT. Looking up the rest from reference TRBV19 and TRBJ1-5 gives the full variable domain: DGGITQSPKYLFRKEGQNVTLSCEQNLNHDAMYWYRQDPGQGLRLIYYSQIVNDFQKGDIAEGYSVSREKKESFPLTVTSAQKNPTAFYLCASTYTTGGGQGLGFNQPQHFGDGTRLSIL.

Concerning this clone: This CDR3 is also generated by other DNA sequences in the sample. J is TRBJ1-1 and V is TRBV7-9, with D possibly matching TRBD1 (6 bases). Deletions cut 1 base from V and 2 bases from J, with 8 bases between. Germline loops: CDR1 SEHNR, CDR2 FQNEAQ (reference sequence). This CDR3 spans 14 amino acids. CDR3 sequence reads: CASSLGGGNTEAFF. The CDR3 bases are TGTGCCAGCAGCTTAGGGGGGGGCAACACTGAAGCTTTCTTT.

The chain is built from TRBV23-1 and TRBJ1-2, with 10 bases that match TRBD1. TRBV23-1 is noted as an ORF with a role that remains uncertain. The CDR3 contains 15 residues. Trimming took 8 bases from V and 4 from J; bases not matched to a gene: 10. The CDR3 loop is CASDLGQGNFYGYTF. In DNA, the CDR3 is TGCGCCAGCGACTTGGGACAGGGGAATTTCTATGGCTACACCTTC.

The gene calls are TRBV28 and TRBJ2-2; TRBD2 might be the D (6 bases). The germline V and J ends were trimmed by 5 bases and 6 bases, with 13 bases remaining between them. CDR3 size: 14 residues. From germline, CDR1 is MDHEN and CDR2 SYDVKM. This CDR3 is CASSLQGRPGELFF. The CDR3 nucleotides are TGTGCCAGCAGTCTGCAAGGGAGGCCCGGGGAGCTGTTTTTT. Full variable domain (rest looked up from reference TRBV28 and TRBJ2-2): DVKVTQSSRYLVKRTGEKVFLECVQDMDHENMFWYRQDPGLGLRLIYFSYDVKMKEKGDIPEGYSVSREKKERFSLILESASTNQTSMYLCASSLQGRPGELFFGEGSRLTVL.

V and J are TRBV29-1 and TRBJ2-7; D possibly corresponds to TRBD1 (6 bases). Trimming left V 3 bases short and J 2 bases short, with 11 bases between. Germline-derived CDR1 and CDR2 are SQVTM and ANQGSEA. CDR3 length: 13 amino acids. Written as DNA, the CDR3 is TGCAGCGTTGAGTCTGCAGGGGCCTACGAGCAGTACTTC. Amino acid sequence: CSVESAGAYEQYF.

There are a few counts of this clone. V gene TRBV9 combines with J gene TRBJ2-2; TRBD1 matches at 11 bases. This CDR3 has 16 residues. V shed 2 bases and J 4 bases; nucleotides not matched to a gene: 4. Germline V CDR1 and CDR2: SGDLS, YYNGEE. In DNA, the CDR3 is TGTGCCAGCAGCGTCCCCGGGACAGGGGGCACCGGGGAGCTGTTTTTT. Amino acids: CASSVPGTGGTGELFF.

This rearrangement joins TRBV9 to TRBJ1-1; perhaps TRBD1 as D (6 bases). V lost 4 bases, J lost 1 base, and 11 bases lay in between. The CDR3 consists of 14 residues. Looked up from germline, CDR1 is SGDLS and CDR2 is YYNGEE. CDR3 in DNA: TGTGCCAGCAGCCGGGACACCCCGAACACTGAAGCTTTCTTT. Encoded protein: CASSRDTPNTEAFF.

Only one count was recorded for this clone. The chain uses TRBV12-5 and TRBJ1-1; D is unresolved. The CDR3 has 13 residues. Trimming pared 1 base from V and 2 bases from J, leaving 5 bases between. Germline V gene sequence: CDR1 LGHNT, CDR2 FRNRAP. CDR3 sequence (DNA): TGTGCTAGTGGTTTGGCCCAAAACACTGAAGCTTTCTTT. Protein product: CASGLAQNTEAFF.